The clone carrying this TCR beta chain has more than one count but fewer than ten. Its target is not known. This specimen comes from a study of early T cells in non-severe SARS-CoV-2 infection. Study-wide results and caveats: Database matching using VDJdb favored anti-spike CD8 responses, with private and CD4 specificities left missing.

The V segment lost 8 bases and the J segment 8 bases; nucleotides outside the gene matches: 5. The V gene's germline CDR1 is SQVTM and CDR2 ANQGSEA. This CDR3 spans 11 amino acids. MiXCR was run by TCRdb on the 5' RACE reads, yielding one entry per CDR3 protein. The sample shows under 70,000 distinct CDR3 sequences, 13% of them seen only once. V usage is TRBV29-1 and J usage is TRBJ1-3; 8 nucleotides align to TRBD1. This TCR was sampled from an adult who was a healthcare worker with PCR-confirmed SARS-CoV-2 infection or an uninfected control (not recorded which). This specimen was whole blood, taken at baseline. CDR3: CSFRTGHTIYF. DNA of the CDR3: TGCAGCTTCCGGACAGGGCACACCATATATTTT.